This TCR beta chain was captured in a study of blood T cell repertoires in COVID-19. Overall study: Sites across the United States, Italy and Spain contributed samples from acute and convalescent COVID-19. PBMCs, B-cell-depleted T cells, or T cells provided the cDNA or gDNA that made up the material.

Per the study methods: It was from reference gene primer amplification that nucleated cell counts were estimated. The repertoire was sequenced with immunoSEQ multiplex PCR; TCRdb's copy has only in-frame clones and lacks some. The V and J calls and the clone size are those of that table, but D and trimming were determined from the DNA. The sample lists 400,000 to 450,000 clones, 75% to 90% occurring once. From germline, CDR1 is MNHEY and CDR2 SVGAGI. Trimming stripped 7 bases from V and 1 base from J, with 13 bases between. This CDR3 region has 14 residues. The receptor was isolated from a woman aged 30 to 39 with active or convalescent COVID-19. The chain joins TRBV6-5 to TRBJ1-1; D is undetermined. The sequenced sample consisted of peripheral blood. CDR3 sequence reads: CASNYRGGNTEAFF. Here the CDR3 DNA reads TGTGCCAGCAACTATCGGGGTGGGAACACTGAAGCTTTCTTT.